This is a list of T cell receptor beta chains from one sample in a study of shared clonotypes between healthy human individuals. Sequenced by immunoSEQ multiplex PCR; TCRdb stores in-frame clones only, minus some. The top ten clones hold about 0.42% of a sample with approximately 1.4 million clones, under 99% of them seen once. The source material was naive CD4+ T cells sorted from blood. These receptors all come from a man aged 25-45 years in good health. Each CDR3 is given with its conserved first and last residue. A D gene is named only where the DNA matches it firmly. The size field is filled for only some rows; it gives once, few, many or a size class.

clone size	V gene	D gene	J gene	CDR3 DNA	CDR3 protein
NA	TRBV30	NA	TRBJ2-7	TGTGCCTGGAGCGCAGGGGCCTGGCAGTACTTC	CAWSAGAWQYF
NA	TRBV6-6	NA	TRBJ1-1	TGTGCCAGCAGTTACTCGTACAGCACTGAAGCTTTCTTT	CASSYSYSTEAFF
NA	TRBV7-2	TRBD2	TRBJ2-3	TGTGCCAGCACCCTGACCTTGGGGGGAGGGTACACAGATACGCAGTATTTT	CASTLTLGGGYTDTQYF
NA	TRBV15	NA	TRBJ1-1	TGTGCCACCAGCGGCCAACAGGGCGGAGCTTTCTTT	CATSGQQGGAFF
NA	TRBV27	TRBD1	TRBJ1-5	TGTGCCAGCAAATTCCGGGACAGGGAAGAACAGCCCCAGCATTTT	CASKFRDREEQPQHF
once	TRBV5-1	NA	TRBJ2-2	TGCGCCAGCAGCTTGGTGGGCACCGGGGAGCTGTTTTTT	CASSLVGTGELFF
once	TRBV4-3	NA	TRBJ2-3	TGCGCCAGCAGCCAAGAACCCCTAAGCGCAGATACGCAGTATTTT	CASSQEPLSADTQYF
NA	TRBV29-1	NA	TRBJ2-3	TGCAGCGCCGGCAAGGGGACCGGAACGCAGTATTTT	CSAGKGTGTQYF
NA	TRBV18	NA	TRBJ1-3	TGTGCCAGCTCCCGAGCGGTGGGCACTGGAAACACCATATATTTT	CASSRAVGTGNTIYF
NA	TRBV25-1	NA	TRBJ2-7	TGTGCCAGCAAGGGGGGCCTCTACGAGCAGTACTTC	CASKGGLYEQYF
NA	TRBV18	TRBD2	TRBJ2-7	TGTGCCAGCTCATCTGGACTAGCGGGAGCCTACGAGCAGTACTTC	CASSSGLAGAYEQYF
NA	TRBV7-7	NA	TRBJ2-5	TGTGCTAGCAGCTTAGAAATGGCTGGGGTTGAGACCCAGTACTTC	CASSLEMAGVETQYF
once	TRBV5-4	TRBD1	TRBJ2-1	TGTGCCAGCAGCTTGGACAGGGGCTCCTACAATGAGCAGTTCTTC	CASSLDRGSYNEQFF
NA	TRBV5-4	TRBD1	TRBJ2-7	TGTGCCAGCAGCCCCCGGGGACAGGCAAAATACGAGCAGTACTTC	CASSPRGQAKYEQYF
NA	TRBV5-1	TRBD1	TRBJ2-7	TGCGCCAGCAGCTCCATACAGGGGCCCTACGAGCAGTACTTC	CASSSIQGPYEQYF
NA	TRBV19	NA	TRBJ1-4	TGTGCCAGTAGTGTAAGGGAAAAACTGTTTTTT	CASSVREKLFF
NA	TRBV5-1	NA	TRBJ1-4	TGCGCCAGCAGCCTAGGGCGTGATGAAAAACTGTTTTTT	CASSLGRDEKLFF
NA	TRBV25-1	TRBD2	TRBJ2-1	TGTGCCAGCAGTGTTCTAGCGGGAGTCTCAAATGAGCAGTTCTTC	CASSVLAGVSNEQFF
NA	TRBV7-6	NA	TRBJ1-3	TGTGCCAGCAGCTTGGTCGAGGGAAACACCATATATTTT	CASSLVEGNTIYF
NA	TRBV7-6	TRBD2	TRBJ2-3	TGTGCCAGCAGCTTAGTAGGCGGGAGGGCCGCAGATACGCAGTATTTT	CASSLVGGRAADTQYF
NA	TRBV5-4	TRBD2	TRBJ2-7	TGTGCCAGCAGCTTGGGGGTGACCGGGACTAGGGTCTACGAGCAGTACTTC	CASSLGVTGTRVYEQYF
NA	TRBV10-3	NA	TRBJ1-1	TGTGCCATCAGTGAATCGGGACTCTTGAACACTGAAGCTTTCTTT	CAISESGLLNTEAFF
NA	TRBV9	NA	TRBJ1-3	TGTGCCAGCAGCGCACTTTCCTCTGGAAACACCATATATTTT	CASSALSSGNTIYF
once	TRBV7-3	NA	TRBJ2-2	TGTGCCAGCAGCTCGGACAGGAACACCGGGGAGCTGTTTTTT	CASSSDRNTGELFF
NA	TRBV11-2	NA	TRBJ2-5	TGTGCCAGCAGCTTATTCCTACAAGAGACCCAGTACTTC	CASSLFLQETQYF
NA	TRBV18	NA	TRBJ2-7	TGTGCCAGCTCACCATACGGGACTGAACAGTACTTC	CASSPYGTEQYF
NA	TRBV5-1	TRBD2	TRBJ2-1	TGCGCCAGCAGCAGGGGGACTAGCGGGAGACCGAATGAGCAGTTCTTC	CASSRGTSGRPNEQFF
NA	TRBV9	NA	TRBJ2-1	TGTGCCAGCAGCGTAGATGGAAGGGGCTGGGACAATGAGCAGTTCTTC	CASSVDGRGWDNEQFF
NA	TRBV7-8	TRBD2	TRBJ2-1	TGTGCCAGCAGCTTAGCCCCGACTAGCGGGAGGGCCAACTCCTACAATGAGCAGTTCTTC	CASSLAPTSGRANSYNEQFF
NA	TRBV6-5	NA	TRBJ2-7	TGTGCCAGCAGTTACTCACGCGGGGTCGAGCAGTACTTC	CASSYSRGVEQYF
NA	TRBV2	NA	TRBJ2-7	TGTGCCAGCATCGCGGACCGGTACCGGGGCGAGCAGTACTTC	CASIADRYRGEQYF
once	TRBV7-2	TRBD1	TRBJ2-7	TGTGCCAGCAGTTGGGACAGGGCTCGCGAGCAGTACTTC	CASSWDRAREQYF
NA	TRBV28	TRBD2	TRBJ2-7	TGTGCCAGCCGAACGTACCGGGACTACACCTACGAGCAGTACTTC	CASRTYRDYTYEQYF
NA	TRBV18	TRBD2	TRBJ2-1	TGTGCCAGCTCACCGGGACTAGCGGGGGTCAATGAGCAGTTCTTC	CASSPGLAGVNEQFF
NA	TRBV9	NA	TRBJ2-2	TGTGCCAGCAGCGAGGGCCCTGTAGCTCCCGGGGAGCTGTTTTTT	CASSEGPVAPGELFF
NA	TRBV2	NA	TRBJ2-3	TGTGCCAGCAGTGAAACGCTGGGAAGGGTGGCCGCAGATACGCAGTATTTT	CASSETLGRVAADTQYF
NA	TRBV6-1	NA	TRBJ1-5	TGTGCCAGCAGTGAGGCGGGGGGCCACAATCAGCCCCAGCATTTT	CASSEAGGHNQPQHF
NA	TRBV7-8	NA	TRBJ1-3	TGTGCCAGCAGCCCGCAGACGGTCACTGGAAACACCATATATTTT	CASSPQTVTGNTIYF
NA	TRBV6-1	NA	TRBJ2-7	TGTGCCAGCAGTGAAGGGTCTGGGACCCTCTCCTACGAGCAGTACTTC	CASSEGSGTLSYEQYF
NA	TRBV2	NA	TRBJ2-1	TGTGCCAGCAGTGAAATGAGCCCCTTCAATGAGCAGTTCTTC	CASSEMSPFNEQFF
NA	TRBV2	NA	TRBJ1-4	TGTGCCAGCAGTGAAATGGGGTCAGGGAGTGAAAAACTGTTTTTT	CASSEMGSGSEKLFF